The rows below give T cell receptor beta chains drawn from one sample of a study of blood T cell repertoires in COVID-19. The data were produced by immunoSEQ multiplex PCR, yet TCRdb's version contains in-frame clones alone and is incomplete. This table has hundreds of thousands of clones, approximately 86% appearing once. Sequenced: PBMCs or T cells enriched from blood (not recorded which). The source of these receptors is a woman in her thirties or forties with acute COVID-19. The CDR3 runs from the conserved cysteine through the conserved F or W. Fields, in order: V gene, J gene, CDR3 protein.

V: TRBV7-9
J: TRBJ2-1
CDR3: CASSLVLAGNEQFF

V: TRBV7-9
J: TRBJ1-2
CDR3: CAINTGAPYGYTF

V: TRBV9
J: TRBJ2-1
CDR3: CASSATTYRDTSQFF

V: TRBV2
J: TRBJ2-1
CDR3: CASKVGGGWYEQFF

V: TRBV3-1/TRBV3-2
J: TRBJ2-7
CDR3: CASTHQVPGQYSYEQYF

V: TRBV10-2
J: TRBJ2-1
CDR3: CASRVGGYNEQFF

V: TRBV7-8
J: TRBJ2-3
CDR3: CASSLVAGGSTDTQYF

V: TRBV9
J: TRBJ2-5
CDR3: CASSLSGRQETQYF

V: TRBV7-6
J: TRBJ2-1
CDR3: CASSLGGGVSSYNEQFF

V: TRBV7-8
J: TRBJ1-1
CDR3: CASSFPAQGTNTEAFF

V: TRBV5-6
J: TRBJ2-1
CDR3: CASSLWWGSGRPNEQFF

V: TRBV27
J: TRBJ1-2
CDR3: CASSETGGYTF

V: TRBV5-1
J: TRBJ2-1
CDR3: CASSLESRSPPYEQFF

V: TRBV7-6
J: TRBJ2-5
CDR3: CASSLAGLAGTQYF

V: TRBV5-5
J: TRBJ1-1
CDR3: CASSFEQLNTEAFF

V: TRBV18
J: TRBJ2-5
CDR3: CASSPLDKETQYF

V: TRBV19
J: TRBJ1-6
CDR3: CASSSAGGRSPLHF

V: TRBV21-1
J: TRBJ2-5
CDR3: CASSKGATSGRALAPQETQYF

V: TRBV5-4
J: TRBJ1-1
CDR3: CASSLARVGTEAFF

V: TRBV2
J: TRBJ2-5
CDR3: CASNDGLAGGETQYF

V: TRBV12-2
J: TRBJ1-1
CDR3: CASRLDVGLIGEGMNTEAFF

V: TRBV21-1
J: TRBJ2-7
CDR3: CASSKMAAGGPRDEQYF